This T cell receptor beta chain was captured by sequencing in a study of T-cell memory formation after mild COVID-19. The study, taken as a whole, reports: The study detected some responding clones in pre-infection memory, suggesting cross-reactive memory joined.

TCRdb used MiXCR to reprocess the 5' RACE reads, holding one entry per CDR3 protein. The table has fewer than 250,000 distinct CDR3 sequences, roughly a tenth seen once. About this clonotype: Its target is not known.

The length of the CDR3 is 13 residues. V lost 2 bases and J lost 6, with 8 bases in between. In germline, CDR1 is KGHDR, CDR2 SFDVKD. The sequenced sample consisted of PBMCs or a T cell subset sorted from them (not recorded which). The chain couples TRBV24-1 to TRBJ2-3; D remains unclear. The receptor's source is a man aged 18 to 29 who had mild COVID-19 (a few samples of this study predate the infection). Cell type and time point are not known. The CDR3 is CATSDSSEDTQYF. The CDR3 DNA sequence: TGTGCCACCAGTGATTCCAGCGAGGATACGCAGTATTTT.